This TCR beta chain was found in a study of blood T cell repertoires in COVID-19. Original data processing: The assay estimated nucleated cells by amplifying reference gene primers. The table came from immunoSEQ multiplex PCR; TCRdb's copy has only in-frame clones and leaves some out. V, J and clone size are those of that table, while D and trimming were read from the DNA. The sample holds 300,000 or so clones, 86% seen once. The receptor's source is a woman between 50 and 59 years old with acute or convalescent COVID-19. Material: peripheral blood.

CDR3 residues: CASSLENGQEGEKLFF. Here the CDR3 DNA reads TGCGCCAGCAGCTTGGAAAACGGACAGGAGGGGGAAAAACTGTTTTTT. This chain uses TRBV5-1 with TRBJ1-4; 7 nucleotides agree with TRBD1. There are 16 residues in the CDR3. Germline V gives CDR1 SGHRS, CDR2 YFSETQ. Germline trimming cut 0 bases from V and 8 bases from J; bases unmatched to any gene: 10. Filled out from reference TRBV5-1 and TRBJ1-4, the complete variable domain reads KAGVTQTPRYLIKTRGQQVTLSCSPISGHRSVSWYQQTPGQGLQFLFEYFSETQRNKGNFPGRFSGRQFSNSRSEMNVSTLELGDSALYLCASSLENGQEGEKLFFGSGTQLSVL.